Reported below is one T cell receptor beta chain. This clone's antigen is unknown. Per-base quality was not reported, and no clone a single base away is much larger than it. The germline V and J ends show losses of 1 base and 0 bases respectively, and no gene match explains 5 bases of the junction. Looking up the germline V gene yields CDR1 MDHEN and CDR2 SYDVKM. The CDR3 covers 18 residues, taking in both the cysteine and the phenylalanine. Kept here is only the CDR3 DNA, which spans 54 bases and is read in frame from base 1. The sample originates from a study of T cell repertoires in cytomegalovirus infection (dated by TCRdb to about 2019). About the study as a whole: Alongside well-studied HLA-B-restricted epitopes, the peptide stimulations were aimed at recently identified HLA-C-restricted CMV epitopes, whose presentation resists viral immunomodulation. Donor HLA type was relevant to the analysis, because carriage of CMV infection together with the matching HLA type was indicated by public TCR beta signatures.

Here is what the overall study found, with its caveats: In the ex vivo response, HLA-C-restricted CMV-specific TCR beta clonotypes were dominant, and in two of eight donors the single most frequent clonotype came from this HLA-C-restricted group. Cumulative frequency of public TCR beta family members discriminated carriers of CMV infection plus the relevant HLA type in this cohort and an independent approximately 370-donor cohort.

The instrument was an Illumina HiSeq 1500. TCRdb reprocessed the public reads (quality trimming at Q25 with fastp, clone calling with MiXCR) and kept in-frame beta chains. Each CDR3 protein appears once, grouped with its most common genes and DNA. Counted in this sample were about 51,000 distinct CDR3 sequences; roughly 20% of them appeared once. The top ten constitute 26% of the sample. The treatment or condition tag for this specimen amounts to: in vitro stimulation with specific CMV peptide epitopes to enrich CMV-specific T cells. The chain is assembled from TRBV28 and TRBJ2-5; TRBD2 fits 13 bases in the junction. The origin of this receptor is a human donor in good health (CMV status not recorded). Some clones in this sample may be carry-over from other donors' samples. Sequences were derived from CD8+ T cells from cultured PBMCs, sampled from culture after CMV antigen stimulation. In nucleotides, the sequence is TGTGCCAGCAGTTTATCACTAGCGGGAGGGCCGTACCAAGAGACCCAGTACTTC. Its translation is CASSLSLAGGPYQETQYF.